The rows below give T cell receptor beta chains drawn from one sample of a study of human T cells and chemical hapten exposure. In TCRdb, the RACE reads were re-called with MiXCR into one record per CDR3 protein. The repertoire includes some 190,000 distinct CDR3 sequences, under 25% of them detected once, and under 8.5% sits in the top ten. Source: whole blood, taken in connection with sensitization to the hapten diphenylcyclopropenone (DPC). These receptors were obtained from a woman aged 45-65 years with alopecia areata. Some clones in this sample may be carry-over from other donors' samples. Both conserved end residues are part of each CDR3. Each record gives: D gene, clone size, V gene, J gene, CDR3 protein, CDR3 DNA. The D gene is left open where the match is weak. Only part of the rows carry a size: once, few, many, or a class if the clone is expanded.

-	-	TRBV27	TRBJ1-4	CATTASGEKLFF	TGTGCCACGACGGCTAGTGGTGAAAAACTGTTTTTT
TRBD2	many	TRBV9	TRBJ2-7	CASSVTVAGPDYEQYF	TGTGCCAGCAGCGTAACAGTAGCGGGACCCGATTACGAGCAGTACTTC
-	-	TRBV27	TRBJ2-1	CASRGGSSSYNEQFF	TGTGCCAGCAGGGGCGGTTCCAGCTCCTACAATGAGCAGTTCTTC
-	-	TRBV28	TRBJ1-5	CASSRDNGAHQPQHF	TGTGCCAGCAGCCGGGACAACGGGGCACATCAGCCCCAGCATTTT
-	few	TRBV7-9	TRBJ2-6	CASSLQRSPSGANVLTF	TGTGCCAGCAGCTTACAGCGTTCCCCCTCTGGGGCCAACGTCCTGACTTTC
TRBD1	few	TRBV9	TRBJ2-7	CASSMGTGVYHEQYF	TGTGCCAGCAGCATGGGGACAGGGGTATATCACGAGCAGTACTTC
-	few	TRBV15	TRBJ1-3	CATKGAAHTIYF	TGTGCCACCAAAGGCGCCGCGCACACCATATATTTT
-	few	TRBV24-1	TRBJ2-2	CATSDPLGTMNTGELFF	TGTGCCACCAGTGATCCACTCGGGACAATGAACACCGGGGAGCTGTTTTTT
-	few	TRBV6-2/TRBV6-3	TRBJ2-1	CAATSPGAYNEQFF	TGTGCCGCAACTAGCCCCGGGGCCTACAATGAGCAGTTCTTC
-	-	TRBV7-9	TRBJ1-2	CASSLPENYGYTF	TGTGCCAGCAGCTTACCAGAGAACTATGGCTACACCTTC
-	few	TRBV7-9	TRBJ2-3	CASRDGTDTQYF	TGTGCCAGCAGAGACGGCACAGATACGCAGTATTTT
TRBD2	-	TRBV29-1	TRBJ2-7	CSVVASGGSSYEQYF	TGCAGCGTTGTGGCTAGCGGAGGGAGCTCCTACGAGCAGTACTTC
-	-	TRBV2	TRBJ2-3	CASSRLSTSTDTQYF	TGTGCCAGCTCACGACTATCCACTAGCACAGATACGCAGTATTTT
-	-	TRBV6-1	TRBJ2-7	CASSEAGTYSYEQYF	TGTGCCAGCAGTGAAGCCGGGACCTACTCCTACGAGCAGTACTTC
-	many	TRBV18	TRBJ1-1	CASSPGGMNTEAFF	TGTGCCAGCTCACCAGGAGGGATGAACACTGAAGCTTTCTTT
TRBD1	few	TRBV29-1	TRBJ2-5	CSVYLSDRGSIRETQYF	TGCAGCGTTTACTTGTCGGACAGGGGGTCGATTAGAGAGACCCAGTACTTC
TRBD1	-	TRBV3-1	TRBJ1-4	CASSKGQGDEKLFF	TGTGCCAGCAGCAAGGGACAGGGAGATGAAAAACTGTTTTTT
TRBD2	-	TRBV29-1	TRBJ2-1	CSVEASGSPLSYNEQFF	TGCAGCGTTGAAGCTAGCGGGAGCCCGCTCTCCTACAATGAGCAGTTCTTC
-	few	TRBV7-9	TRBJ2-1	CASSLKVNEQFF	TGTGCCAGCAGCTTAAAAGTAAATGAGCAGTTCTTC
-	few	TRBV28	TRBJ2-7	CASRRSYEQYF	TGTGCCAGCAGGAGATCCTACGAGCAGTACTTC
-	-	TRBV27	TRBJ2-1	CASTTPSRGRNEQFF	TGTGCCAGCACTACTCCAAGTCGGGGGAGGAATGAGCAGTTCTTC
-	few	TRBV7-9	TRBJ2-5	CASSLAWGRETQYF	TGTGCCAGCAGCTTAGCGTGGGGGCGAGAGACCCAGTACTTC
TRBD1	medium-sized	TRBV29-1	TRBJ1-2	CSVGDRGYYGYTF	TGCAGCGTTGGGGACAGGGGGTACTATGGCTACACCTTC
-	-	TRBV3-1	TRBJ1-2	CASSHFAPGLGYTF	TGTGCCAGCAGCCATTTCGCGCCAGGGCTTGGCTACACCTTC
TRBD1	few	TRBV10-3	TRBJ1-2	CAIRRDRAGGYTF	TGTGCCATCAGGAGGGACAGGGCAGGCGGCTACACCTTC
-	-	TRBV3-1	TRBJ2-5	CASSQGRYQETQYF	TGTGCCAGCAGCCAAGGGCGGTACCAAGAGACCCAGTACTTC
TRBD2	-	TRBV20-1	TRBJ2-1	CSADSGGEEEQFF	TGCAGTGCTGATTCGGGAGGGGAGGAAGAGCAGTTCTTC
TRBD2	once	TRBV29-1	TRBJ2-1	CSVDPSGSYNEQFF	TGCAGCGTTGATCCTAGCGGGAGCTACAATGAGCAGTTCTTC
-	-	TRBV6-1	TRBJ2-3	CASTFDRSTDTQYF	TGTGCCAGCACCTTCGACAGGAGCACAGATACGCAGTATTTT
-	few	TRBV29-1	TRBJ2-5	CSGRLIQETQYF	TGCAGCGGGCGACTCATACAAGAGACCCAGTACTTC
-	-	TRBV12-3/TRBV12-4	TRBJ1-2	CASSLSGEHGYTF	TGTGCCAGCAGTTTATCAGGGGAACATGGCTACACCTTC